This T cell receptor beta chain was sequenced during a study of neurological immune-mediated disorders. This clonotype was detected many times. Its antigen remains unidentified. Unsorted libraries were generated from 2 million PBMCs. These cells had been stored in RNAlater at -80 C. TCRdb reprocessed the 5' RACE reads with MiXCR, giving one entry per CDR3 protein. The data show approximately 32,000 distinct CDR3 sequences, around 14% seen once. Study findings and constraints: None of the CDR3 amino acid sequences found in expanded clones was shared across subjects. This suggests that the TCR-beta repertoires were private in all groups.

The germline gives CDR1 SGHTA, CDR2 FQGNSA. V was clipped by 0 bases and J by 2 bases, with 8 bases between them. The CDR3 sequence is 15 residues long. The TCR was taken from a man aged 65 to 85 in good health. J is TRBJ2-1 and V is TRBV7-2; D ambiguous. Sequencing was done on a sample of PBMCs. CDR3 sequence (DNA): TGTGCCAGCAGCTTAGCGGCGGCGACCTACAATGAGCAGTTCTTC. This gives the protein CASSLAAATYNEQFF.